The clone carrying this TCR beta chain was found a few times. Libraries were prepared by immunoSEQ multiplex PCR; TCRdb keeps only in-frame clonotypes and omits some of them. The repertoire includes 250,000 to 300,000 clones, 80% to 90% of them detected once, and 3% to 4% sits in the top ten. This sample was taken from a study of blood T cell repertoires in COVID-19. About the research overall: The samples span acute and convalescent COVID-19 from the United States, Italy and Spain.

Trimming pared 0 bases from V and 4 bases from J, leaving 10 bases between. Germline CDR1 and CDR2: SGHKS and YYEKEE (reference sequence). The CDR3 contains 14 residues. Sequenced: peripheral blood. The receptor was derived from a woman in her thirties or forties with acute or convalescent COVID-19. The chain joins TRBV5-5 to TRBJ1-2; possibly TRBD1 for D (6 bases). CDR3 coding DNA: TGTGCCAGCAGCTTGGGAGGGGGTACCTATGGCTACACCTTC. Its translation: CASSLGGGTYGYTF.